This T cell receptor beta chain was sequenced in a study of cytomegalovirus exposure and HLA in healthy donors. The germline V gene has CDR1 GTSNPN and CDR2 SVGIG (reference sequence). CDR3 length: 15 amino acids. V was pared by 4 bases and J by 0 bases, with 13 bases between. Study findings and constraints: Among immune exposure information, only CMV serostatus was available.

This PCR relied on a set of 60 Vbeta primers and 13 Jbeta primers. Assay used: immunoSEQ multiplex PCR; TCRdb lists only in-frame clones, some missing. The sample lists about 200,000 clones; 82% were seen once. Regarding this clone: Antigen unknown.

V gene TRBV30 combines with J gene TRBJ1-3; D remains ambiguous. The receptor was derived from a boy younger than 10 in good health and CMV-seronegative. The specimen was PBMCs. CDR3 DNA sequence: TGTGCCTGGATCACTCGGGGAGTCTCTGGAAACACCATATATTTT. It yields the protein CAWITRGVSGNTIYF.